These 26 T cell receptor beta chains originate from one sample sequenced in a study of long-term antiretroviral therapy in people with HIV. Sequencing used immunoSEQ v3.0 at survey level. Generated by immunoSEQ multiplex PCR, the TCRdb table keeps only in-frame clones and is missing some. The table shows 21,000 or so clones, with 85% to 90% occurring only once. The input for sequencing was unsorted PBMCs, taken 2.3 years after starting antiretroviral therapy. The receptor source for this set is a man aged 55 to 70 with HIV.

The CDR3 DNA follows: TGTGCCAGCAGCTTATTAGCAGGGGCAGGCACTGAAGCTTTCTTT. It yields the protein CASSLLAGAGTEAFF. The chain employs TRBV7-6 and TRBJ1-1, with D perhaps matching TRBD1 (6 bases). The CDR3 is 15 amino acids. Per germline, CDR1 SGHVS and CDR2 FNYEAQ. Trimming took off 2 bases at V and 4 bases at J, with 14 bases between the two ends.

The rearrangement links TRBV7-3 to TRBJ2-3; 8 bases agree with TRBD1. CDR1 is SGHTA, CDR2 FQGTGA, per germline. There are 15 residues in the CDR3. The ends lost 4 bases at V and 6 bases at J; junction bases unmatched: 9. CDR3 DNA sequence: TGTGCCAGCAGCTCCGGACAGGGTGGATGGGATACGCAGTATTTT. Protein product: CASSSGQGGWDTQYF.

The J gene is TRBJ1-3, the V gene TRBV9; 7 bases are shared with TRBD1. The J segment lost 4 bases and the V segment lost 0 bases, leaving 4 bases of the junction unmatched. CDR3 length: 15 residues. Looked up from germline, CDR1 is SGDLS and CDR2 is YYNGEE. CDR3 protein: CASSVGQGSGNTIYF. The DNA for the CDR3 is TGTGCCAGCAGCGTAGGACAGGGATCCGGAAACACCATATATTTT.

This chain links TRBV29-1 with TRBJ2-7, with a tentative D call TRBD2 (6 bases). Between the trimmed V and J ends, which lost 5 bases and 5 bases, there was a span of 13 bases. The CDR3 contains 12 residues. CDR1 is SQVTM and CDR2 is ANQGSEA in the germline V gene. The CDR3 here is CSVLGGAHEQYF. The CDR3 DNA follows: TGCAGCGTTTTGGGGGGTGCCCACGAGCAGTACTTC.

This chain connects TRBV5-6 to TRBJ1-4; D is undetermined. CDR1 and CDR2 from the germline V gene are SGHDT and YYEEEE. V was trimmed by 0 bases and J by 7 bases, leaving 10 bases between them. The CDR3 consists of 14 residues. DNA for the CDR3: TGTGCCAGCAGCTTGGGACTAACTGGTGAAAAACTGTTTTTT. This encodes CASSLGLTGEKLFF. Variable domain in full (rest from reference TRBV5-6 and TRBJ1-4): DAGVTQSPTHLIKTRGQQVTLRCSPKSGHDTVSWYQQALGQGPQFIFQYYEEEERQRGNFPDRFSGHQFPNYSSELNVNALLLGDSALYLCASSLGLTGEKLFFGSGTQLSVL.

The chain uses TRBV5-1 and TRBJ2-2, with 10 bases fitting TRBD2. J lost 7 bases, V lost 3 bases, and 6 bases had no gene match. The germline V gene encodes CDR1 SGHRS and CDR2 YFSETQ. This CDR3 spans 15 amino acids. CDR3 sequence reads: CASSSNLAGVGELFF. In DNA, the CDR3 is TGCGCCAGCAGCTCTAACCTAGCGGGGGTCGGGGAGCTGTTTTTT.

This sequence joins TRBV27 and TRBJ1-2; 10 bases are a match to TRBD1. The CDR3 sequence is 17 residues long. CDR1 MNHEY and CDR2 SMNVEV come from the germline V gene (reference sequence). V was clipped by 5 bases and J by 4 bases; unmatched bases: 13. In DNA, the CDR3 is TGTGCCAGCAGTCTGCAAGGACCCAGGGACAGGGGCTATGGCTACACCTTC. It specifies CASSLQGPRDRGYGYTF.

As for this clone: Within the sample, other DNA sequences also encode this same CDR3. The genes are TRBV9 and TRBJ2-7; 10 nucleotides line up with TRBD2. The germline V gene encodes CDR1 SGDLS and CDR2 YYNGEE. The CDR3 length is 15 residues. The J segment lost 4 bases and the V segment lost 0 bases, leaving 4 bases of the junction unmatched. The CDR3 reads CASSVGVAGGYEQYF. The CDR3 DNA reads as TGTGCCAGCAGCGTAGGGGTAGCGGGAGGTTACGAGCAGTACTTC.

About this clone: The conserved closing phenylalanine or tryptophan is absent in this CDR3, likely reflecting a read error. The DNA is omitted, as the CDR3 cannot be located on it reliably, and the CDR3 follows TCRdb's listing. The chain is built from TRBV2 and TRBJ1-2. The germline CDR1 and CDR2 sequences are SNHLY and FYNNEI. The CDR3 length is 12 residues, termini included. The chain's CDR3 is CASSAGWQQKGP.

This clone is a singleton in its sample. The V and J genes are TRBV5-1 and TRBJ2-7; 7 bases agree with TRBD2. Germline V gene sequence: CDR1 SGHRS, CDR2 YFSETQ. Unmatched junction bases numbered 24, after V lost 4 bases and J lost 2 bases. This CDR3 has 20 residues. The DNA for the CDR3 is TGCGCCAGCAGCCCCTTGGGTTCAGGGATCGAACTAGCGAATACCTACGAGCAGTACTTC. Its translation is CASSPLGSGIELANTYEQYF.

V gene TRBV5-6 combines with J gene TRBJ2-1; TRBD1 agrees at 9 bases. This CDR3 is built from 15 residues. Trimming at V came to 3 bases and at J to 4 bases, leaving 5 bases not matched to a gene. Germline assignment: CDR1 SGHDT and CDR2 YYEEEE. The CDR3 DNA follows: TGTGCCAGCAGCTCGGACAGGGGATTTTACAATGAGCAGTTCTTC. Protein sequence: CASSSDRGFYNEQFF.

The rearrangement joins TRBV5-4 to TRBJ1-4; D might be TRBD1 (5 bases). The V gene's germline CDR1 is SGHNT and CDR2 YYREEE (reference sequence). The CDR3 covers 15 residues. V gave up 5 bases and J gave up 10 bases, with 21 bases separating them. DNA for the CDR3: TGTGCCAGCAGACTCGACAGCAACCCCGGTGGAAAACTGTTTTTT. Translation: CASRLDSNPGGKLFF. The entire variable domain, with the rest obtained from reference TRBV5-4 and TRBJ1-4, is as follows: ETGVTQSPTHLIKTRGQQVTLRCSSQSGHNTVSWYQQALGQGPQFIFQYYREEENGRGNFPPRFSGLQFPNYSSELNVNALELDDSALYLCASRLDSNPGGKLFFGSGTQLSVL.

The chain links TRBV6-1 to TRBJ1-5; a possible D gene is TRBD1 (6 bases). Germline values: CDR1 MNHNS, CDR2 SASEGT. This CDR3 comprises 15 residues. V gave up 7 bases and J gave up 3 bases, with 16 bases separating them. CDR3 nucleotides: TGTGCCAGCACACCGGGGGGGGCTTACAATCAGCCCCAGCATTTT. Translated: CASTPGGAYNQPQHF.

This clone was counted once. V usage is TRBV11-2 and J usage is TRBJ1-1, with D unclear. The CDR3 sequence is 13 residues long. V lost 3 bases and J 4 bases, leaving 9 bases between the germline ends. Germline assignment: CDR1 SGHAT and CDR2 FQNNGV. The CDR3: CASSFNRATEAFF. In nucleotides, the CDR3 is TGTGCCAGCAGCTTTAATCGGGCCACTGAAGCTTTCTTT.

The V and J genes are TRBV27 and TRBJ1-5; a weak D match, TRBD1 (5 bases). There are 15 residues in the CDR3. Germline V gives CDR1 MNHEY, CDR2 SMNVEV (reference sequence). V lost 10 bases and J lost 4, with 20 bases in between. The CDR3 spells CANTTGPLGNQPQHF. CDR3 DNA: TGTGCCAACACTACGGGGCCCTTGGGTAATCAGCCCCAGCATTTT.

The chain is built from TRBV5-6 and TRBJ2-5; 12 bases match TRBD2. The V gene's germline CDR1 is SGHDT and CDR2 YYEEEE. The CDR3 is made up of 16 amino acids. V lost 0 bases to trimming and J lost 2 bases; unmatched junction nucleotides: 2. CDR3 DNA sequence: TGTGCCAGCAGCTTGGTACTAGCGGGGGGACAAGAGACCCAGTACTTC. Translated: CASSLVLAGGQETQYF.

This clone was seen a handful of times. This chain uses TRBV4-1 with TRBJ1-5; D remains unclear. Trimming shortened V by 1 base and J by 2 bases, and 12 bases separated the two germline ends. Looked up from germline, CDR1 is MGHRA and CDR2 is YSYEKL. The CDR3 runs 16 residues. The CDR3 spells CASSQVFSLGNQPQHF. The CDR3 DNA sequence: TGCGCCAGCAGCCAAGTATTTTCCCTGGGCAATCAGCCCCAGCATTTT.

This clone was observed a handful of times. This chain links TRBV2 with TRBJ1-5; 8 bases fit TRBD1. The CDR3 sequence is 16 residues long. The V gene end was trimmed by 5 bases and the J gene end by 3 bases; junction bases not matched to a gene: 9. Germline CDR1 SNHLY, CDR2 FYNNEI. The DNA of the CDR3 is TGTGCCAGCAGTCGCCAGGGGGCGCAGGACAATCAGCCCCAGCATTTT. Translating it yields CASSRQGAQDNQPQHF.

This clone was recorded once. The chain joins TRBV9 to TRBJ2-2; 8 bases are shared with TRBD2. This CDR3 has 16 amino acids. The V gene's germline CDR1 is SGDLS and CDR2 YYNGEE. Losses at the gene ends were 1 base for V and 3 bases for J; bases not matched to a gene: 5. The CDR3 here is CASSVQRGLHTGELFF. CDR3 coding DNA: TGTGCCAGCAGCGTACAGCGGGGGCTACACACCGGGGAGCTGTTTTTT. Full variable domain (missing parts from reference TRBV9 and TRBJ2-2): DSGVTQTPKHLITATGQRVTLRCSPRSGDLSVYWYQQSLDQGLQFLIQYYNGEERAKGNILERFSAQQFPDLHSELNLSSLELGDSALYFCASSVQRGLHTGELFFGEGSRLTVL.

This chain connects TRBV9 to TRBJ2-1; no definite D call. CDR3 length: 15 amino acids. V was cut by 0 bases and J by 2 bases, with 9 bases left in between. Germline V gene lookup returns CDR1 SGDLS and CDR2 YYNGEE. In DNA form, the CDR3 reads TGTGCCAGCAGCGTAGGCGCAAGTACCTACAATGAGCAGTTCTTC. Translating it yields CASSVGASTYNEQFF.

The DNA for the CDR3 is TGTGCCAGCAGAGCCAGCAATCAGCCCCAGCATTTT. Its translation: CASRASNQPQHF. The genes are TRBV6-1 and TRBJ1-5, with D unresolved. This CDR3 is 12 amino acids long. Germline V gives CDR1 MNHNS, CDR2 SASEGT. The germline V and J ends were trimmed by 6 bases and 1 base, with 4 bases remaining between them.

J is TRBJ2-4 and V is TRBV10-3; a weak D match, TRBD1 (6 bases). Deletions cut 6 bases from V and 5 bases from J, with 17 bases between. Germline CDR1 reads ENHRY; CDR2 reads SYGVKD. This CDR3 has 15 amino acids. The CDR3 protein is CAISQYQGSQNIQYF. DNA of the CDR3: TGTGCCATCAGCCAATACCAGGGGTCCCAAAACATTCAGTACTTC.

V is TRBV5-6 and J is TRBJ2-3; 13 bases fit TRBD2. The J segment lost 5 bases and the V segment lost 4 bases, leaving 4 bases of the junction unmatched. The CDR3 is 15 residues long. CDR1 is SGHDT, CDR2 YYEEEE, per germline. CDR3 loop: CASSRLAGGQDTQYF. In DNA form, the CDR3 reads TGTGCCAGCAGCCGACTAGCGGGGGGCCAAGATACGCAGTATTTT.

This chain uses TRBV25-1 with TRBJ2-7; D gene unclear. CDR1 is MGHDK and CDR2 is SYGVNS in the germline V gene. The CDR3 consists of 12 residues. V was cut by 4 bases and J by 1 base, with 5 bases left in between. The CDR3 here is CASSAVSYEQYF. The CDR3 coding sequence is TGTGCCAGCAGTGCCGTTTCCTACGAGCAGTACTTC.

This chain links TRBV30 with TRBJ1-1; D gene ambiguous. The CDR3 has 14 amino acids. Germline V gives CDR1 GTSNPN, CDR2 SVGIG (reference sequence). V lost 3 bases and J 2 bases, leaving 13 bases between the germline ends. CDR3 sequence (DNA): TGTGCCTGGAGACGCGGTGCGATCAACACTGAAGCTTTCTTT. It specifies CAWRRGAINTEAFF.

This chain uses TRBV30 with TRBJ1-2; D uncertain. CDR1 GTSNPN and CDR2 SVGIG come from the germline V gene (reference sequence). The V end was cut by 3 bases, the J end by 4 bases, with 6 bases between. The CDR3 runs to 11 residues. This chain's CDR3 is CAWRYSYGYTF. DNA for the CDR3: TGTGCCTGGAGGTACAGCTATGGCTACACCTTC.